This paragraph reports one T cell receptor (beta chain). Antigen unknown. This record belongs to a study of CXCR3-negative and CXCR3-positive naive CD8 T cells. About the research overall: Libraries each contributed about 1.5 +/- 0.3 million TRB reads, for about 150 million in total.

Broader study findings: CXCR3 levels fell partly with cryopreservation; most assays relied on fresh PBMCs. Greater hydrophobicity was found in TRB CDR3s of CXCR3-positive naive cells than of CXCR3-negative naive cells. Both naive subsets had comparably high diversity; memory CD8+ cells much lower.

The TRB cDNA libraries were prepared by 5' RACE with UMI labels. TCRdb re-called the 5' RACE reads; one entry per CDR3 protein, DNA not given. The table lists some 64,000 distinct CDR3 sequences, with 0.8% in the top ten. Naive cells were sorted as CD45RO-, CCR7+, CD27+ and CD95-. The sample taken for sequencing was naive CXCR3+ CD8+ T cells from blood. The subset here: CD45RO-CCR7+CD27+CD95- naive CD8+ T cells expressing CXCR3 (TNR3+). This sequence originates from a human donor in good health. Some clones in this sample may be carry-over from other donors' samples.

The CDR3 spells CASSSRLAGEQFF. This chain links TRBV12-3 or TRBV12-4 with TRBJ2-1; TCRdb reports TRBD2, a call that lacks DNA to check it against. This CDR3 contains 13 residues.